This is a list of T cell receptor beta chains from one sample in a study of T cells in localized non-small cell lung cancer. Assay used: immunoSEQ multiplex PCR; TCRdb lists only in-frame clones, some missing. The sample comprises over 20,000 clones, about 86% of which are singletons, and 5.8% rests with the top ten. This specimen consisted of peripheral blood, obtained before any cancer treatment. These receptors were taken from a male donor aged 60 or older with stage II squamous cell lung carcinoma. Both conserved end residues are part of each CDR3. A D gene is named only where the DNA matches it firmly. Expanded clones get a size class; other rows say once, few or many, or leave the size out.

j_call | clone_size | v_call | d_call | cdr3_nt | cdr3_aa
TRBJ2-7 | once | TRBV7-3 | NA | TGTGCCAGCAGCTTAAATCCAAGGGGAGAGCAGTACTTC | CASSLNPRGEQYF
TRBJ1-2 | NA | TRBV5-4 | NA | TGTGCCAGCAGCTATATCGGGACCGTCTATGGCTACACCTTC | CASSYIGTVYGYTF
TRBJ2-1 | NA | TRBV9 | NA | TGTGCCAGCAGCCTCGAGAAGACGGTGAGTGAGCAGTTCTTC | CASSLEKTVSEQFF
TRBJ2-7 | few | TRBV5-5 | TRBD1 | TGTGCCAGCAGTCCTCGACAGGGCCTGCCCTACGAGCAGTACTTC | CASSPRQGLPYEQYF
TRBJ2-7 | NA | TRBV9 | TRBD1 | TGTGCCAGCAGCGTAGGGCAGGGGGTTTACGAGCAGTACTTC | CASSVGQGVYEQYF
TRBJ2-7 | NA | TRBV27 | TRBD1 | TGTGCCAGCAGTTTAACAGGGGGGTGGAGCGAGCAGTACTTC | CASSLTGGWSEQYF
TRBJ1-2 | NA | TRBV18 | NA | TGTGCCAGCTCACCACCGACGGAGTCCTATGGCTACACCTTC | CASSPPTESYGYTF
TRBJ1-1 | NA | TRBV6-8 | NA | TGTGCCAGCAGGGGGGATGGGAACACTGAAGCTTTCTTT | CASRGDGNTEAFF
TRBJ1-3 | NA | TRBV9 | NA | TGTGCCAGCAGCGTAGCTGGGGGAAACACCATATATTTT | CASSVAGGNTIYF
TRBJ1-1 | NA | TRBV29-1 | NA | TGCAGCATTAGACAGTCCTCCACTGAAGCTTTCTTT | CSIRQSSTEAFF
TRBJ1-5 | NA | TRBV4-3 | NA | TGCGCCAGCAGCCAAGATTGGCTCAATCAGCCCCAGCATTTT | CASSQDWLNQPQHF
TRBJ1-2 | NA | TRBV11-3 | TRBD1 | TGTGCCAGCAGCCAAGACAGGGGGCAATACTACACCTTC | CASSQDRGQYYTF
TRBJ2-7 | NA | TRBV5-1 | NA | TGCGCCAGCAGCCTGGGACACCGCTCCTACGAGCAGTACTTC | CASSLGHRSYEQYF
TRBJ2-7 | once | TRBV7-3 | TRBD1 | TGTGCCAGCAGCCCGACAGGGAGTAACTACGAGCAGTACTTC | CASSPTGSNYEQYF
TRBJ2-1 | NA | TRBV29-1 | TRBD2 | TGCAGCGTTGTCGGGAGGGCGGAGAATGAGCAGTTCTTC | CSVVGRAENEQFF
TRBJ2-1 | NA | TRBV2 | TRBD1 | TGTGCCAGCGTTGTAGGGGACAGGGGCAATGAGCAGTTCTTC | CASVVGDRGNEQFF
TRBJ1-1 | NA | TRBV6-1 | NA | TGTGCCAGCCTAGGGGCGGTAAACACTGAAGCTTTCTTT | CASLGAVNTEAFF
TRBJ2-1 | NA | TRBV6-5 | NA | TGTGCCAGCACCCCCAAGCCTTCCGCCTACAATGAGCAGTTCTTC | CASTPKPSAYNEQFF
TRBJ2-3 | NA | TRBV18 | NA | TGTGCCAGCTCACCTTCTCCGGTAGATACGCAGTATTTT | CASSPSPVDTQYF
TRBJ1-6 | NA | TRBV6-6 | NA | TGTGCCAGCAGGACCAGTACGGATTCACCCCTCCACTTT | CASRTSTDSPLHF